This entry lists 28 T cell receptor beta chains sequenced from one sample in a study of shared clonotypes between healthy human individuals. Here immunoSEQ multiplex PCR was the method, and the copy in TCRdb shows in-frame clones only, minus some. The table includes millions of clones, around 95% detected once. The material sequenced was naive CD4+ T cells sorted from blood. Subset denoted: CD45RA+ positively selected. Receptor source: a man aged 18-30 years in good health.

The chain has TRBV7-2 and TRBJ1-1; no clear D. The germline V and J ends were trimmed by 5 bases and 9 bases, with 16 bases remaining between them. The length of the CDR3 is 13 residues. Germline V gene data show CDR1 as SGHTA and CDR2 as FQGNSA. The CDR3 here is CASSGEERRKAFF. Here the CDR3 DNA reads TGTGCCAGCAGCGGCGAGGAACGGCGGAAAGCTTTCTTT.

This sequence joins TRBV5-1 and TRBJ1-6; D possibly corresponds to TRBD1 (6 bases). This CDR3 spans 15 amino acids. The V end was cut by 4 bases, the J end by 3 bases, with 11 bases between. Per germline, CDR1 SGHRS and CDR2 YFSETQ. The CDR3 nucleotides are TGCGCCAGCAGCCCACAGGGCCTCTATAATTCACCCCTCCACTTT. Its protein product is CASSPQGLYNSPLHF.

The chain uses TRBV19 and TRBJ2-1, with 10 nucleotides matching TRBD1. CDR3 size: 15 residues. V lost 7 bases to trimming and J lost 4 bases; unmatched junction nucleotides: 7. Germline V gives CDR1 LNHDA, CDR2 SQIVND (reference sequence). The CDR3 coding sequence is TGTGCCAGTAACCCGACAGGGGGCGGGTACAATGAGCAGTTCTTC. Amino acid sequence: CASNPTGGGYNEQFF.

The gene calls are TRBV19 and TRBJ1-1; 7 bases line up with TRBD1. The CDR3 is 14 amino acids. Germline values: CDR1 LNHDA, CDR2 SQIVND (reference sequence). J was trimmed by 1 base and V by 5 bases; bases with no gene match: 4. The CDR3 protein is CASSEGTANTEAFF. The DNA of the CDR3 is TGTGCCAGTAGTGAAGGGACAGCGAACACTGAAGCTTTCTTT. The full variable domain, with the rest looked up from reference TRBV19 and TRBJ1-1, is DGGITQSPKYLFRKEGQNVTLSCEQNLNHDAMYWYRQDPGQGLRLIYYSQIVNDFQKGDIAEGYSVSREKKESFPLTVTSAQKNPTAFYLCASSEGTANTEAFFGQGTRLTVV.

V and J are TRBV6-1 and TRBJ1-1, with D maybe TRBD1 (6 bases). V gave up 4 bases and J gave up 5 bases, with 14 bases separating them. CDR3 length equals 14 residues. In germline, CDR1 is MNHNS, CDR2 SASEGT. CDR3 nucleotides: TGTGCCAGCAGTGCGGCCCAAGGGGGGACTGAAGCTTTCTTT. This encodes CASSAAQGGTEAFF.

The J gene is TRBJ2-7, the V gene TRBV7-4, with 7 bases lining up with TRBD1. CDR3 size: 16 residues. With V trimmed by 5 bases and J by 2 bases, 12 bases remained unmatched. Germline V gives CDR1 SGHVT, CDR2 SQSDAQ. The CDR3 sequence is CASSQPTGRTTYEQYF. The CDR3 bases are TGTGCCAGCAGCCAACCGACAGGGCGAACCACCTACGAGCAGTACTTC.

The rearrangement joins TRBV6-4 to TRBJ1-4; D possibly corresponds to TRBD1 (6 bases). Germline assignment: CDR1 MRHNA and CDR2 SNTAGT. Trimming cost V 6 bases and J 5 bases, with 10 bases left between them. CDR3 size: 13 residues. The CDR3 sequence: CASSRGPNEKLFF. DNA for the CDR3: TGTGCCAGCAGCAGGGGTCCCAATGAAAAACTGTTTTTT.

This clone appeared a single time. The chain joins TRBV4-1 to TRBJ2-4; 7 bases line up with TRBD1. The CDR3 has 16 residues. J lost 0 bases, V lost 1 base, and 3 bases had no gene match. Germline CDR1 is MGHRA and CDR2 is YSYEKL. In nucleotides, the CDR3 is TGCGCCAGCAGCCAAGGGACAGGTATAGCCAAAAACATTCAGTACTTC. Translation: CASSQGTGIAKNIQYF.

The chain recombines TRBV19 with TRBJ2-4, with D uncertain. This CDR3 spans 14 amino acids. Trimming stripped 6 bases from V and 0 bases from J, with 9 bases between. In germline, CDR1 is LNHDA, CDR2 SQIVND (reference sequence). The CDR3 DNA sequence: TGTGCCAGTAGCGAGGCATTAGCCAAAAACATTCAGTACTTC. Amino acids: CASSEALAKNIQYF.

This chain links TRBV4-3 with TRBJ1-2; the D gene is possibly TRBD1 (5 bases). Trimming left V 5 bases short and J 2 bases short, with 18 bases between. There are 16 residues in the CDR3. Germline V gene sequence: CDR1 LGHNA, CDR2 YSLEER. CDR3 amino acids: CASSESSRGTNYGYTF. The CDR3 DNA is TGCGCCAGCAGCGAAAGTTCACGGGGCACCAACTATGGCTACACCTTC.

The chain links TRBV5-1 to TRBJ1-6, with 9 bases lining up with TRBD1. Germline trimming cut 6 bases from V and 7 bases from J; bases unmatched to any gene: 5. Germline CDR1 is SGHRS and CDR2 is YFSETQ. The CDR3 is 14 residues long. The CDR3 DNA reads TGCGCCAGCAACGGGGGACAGGGAAATTCACCCCTCCACTTT. This gives the protein CASNGGQGNSPLHF.

The V gene is TRBV18, the J gene TRBJ2-7; the D gene is possibly TRBD2 (5 bases). This CDR3 region has 13 residues. Germline V lookup: CDR1 KGHSH, CDR2 LQKENI. Trimming removed 3 bases from V and 6 bases from J, with 12 bases in between. CDR3 sequence (DNA): TGTGCCAGCTCACCGTCACTAGAGTCCGAGCAGTACTTC. Encoded protein: CASSPSLESEQYF. The variable domain in full, with the rest retrieved from reference TRBV18 and TRBJ2-7, is NAGVMQNPRHLVRRRGQEARLRCSPMKGHSHVYWYRQLPEEGLKFMVYLQKENIIDESGMPKERFSAEFPKEGPSILRIQQVVRGDSAAYFCASSPSLESEQYFGPGTRLTVT.

Here the CDR3 reads CAIPSGGAGVFYEQYF. CDR3 DNA: TGTGCCATCCCTTCCGGTGGGGCGGGGGTCTTCTACGAGCAGTACTTC. The genes are TRBV28 and TRBJ2-7, with 7 nucleotides matching TRBD2. V was clipped by 10 bases and J by 3 bases; unmatched bases: 18. This CDR3 is 16 amino acids long. Germline V gene sequence: CDR1 MDHEN, CDR2 SYDVKM.

The chain joins TRBV7-9 to TRBJ1-6, with 7 bases that match TRBD1. Trimming at V came to 2 bases and at J to 8 bases, leaving 6 bases not matched to a gene. The CDR3 has 15 residues. Germline V lookup: CDR1 SEHNR, CDR2 FQNEAQ (reference sequence). CDR3 loop: CASSLRQGVDSPLHF. The CDR3 bases are TGTGCCAGCAGCTTACGACAGGGAGTTGATTCACCCCTCCACTTT.

In its sample, this clone was seen once. V is TRBV19 and J is TRBJ2-5, with 7 bases aligning to TRBD2. This CDR3 has 14 residues. Per germline, CDR1 LNHDA and CDR2 SQIVND (reference sequence). V trimming: 5 bases; J trimming: 5 bases; junction bases outside the gene matches: 8. As DNA, the CDR3 is TGTGCCAGTAGTCGGGACTACCAAAGGGAGACCCAGTACTTC. Translation gives CASSRDYQRETQYF.

This chain joins TRBV11-2 and TRBJ2-7; possible D gene TRBD2, 7 bases. The germline V gene encodes CDR1 SGHAT and CDR2 FQNNGV. The CDR3 covers 16 residues. The V gene lost 5 bases and the J gene lost 4 bases, with 21 bases spanning the gap. The CDR3 sequence is CASSLQSRGAFYEQYF. CDR3 in DNA: TGTGCCAGCAGCCTCCAAAGCCGGGGGGCGTTTTACGAGCAGTACTTC.

V usage is TRBV7-2 and J usage is TRBJ2-7; the match to TRBD2 covers 13 bases. CDR1 is SGHTA, CDR2 FQGNSA, per germline. This CDR3 region has 18 residues. The junction had 14 bases not matched to a gene; V was cut back by 5 bases and J by 4 bases. DNA for the CDR3: TGTGCCAGCAGCACCATTAGGGGGACTAGCGGGATTGGTTACGAGCAGTACTTC. Translation: CASSTIRGTSGIGYEQYF.

This clone was counted between two and nine times. The chain has TRBV7-9 and TRBJ2-7, with D possibly being TRBD1 or TRBD2 (7 bases each). This CDR3 region has 14 residues. Germline CDR1 reads SEHNR; CDR2 reads FQNEAQ (reference sequence). The V and J ends lost 4 bases and 2 bases respectively, with 12 bases between them. The CDR3 bases are TGTGCCAGCAGCTCAGGGGGGGGAACCTACGAGCAGTACTTC. It specifies CASSSGGGTYEQYF.

The sample holds one count of this clone. This chain joins TRBV5-1 and TRBJ2-3; no clear D. V gave up 1 base and J gave up 0 bases, with 9 bases separating them. CDR3 length: 15 amino acids. Germline loops: CDR1 SGHRS, CDR2 YFSETQ. The CDR3 region is CASSLFTLSTDTQYF. DNA for the CDR3: TGCGCCAGCAGCTTGTTTACACTTAGCACAGATACGCAGTATTTT.

V is TRBV5-1 and J is TRBJ2-2, with 8 bases lining up with TRBD2. V gave up 1 base and J gave up 7 bases; unmatched junction bases: 6. This CDR3 has 15 amino acids. Looked up from germline, CDR1 is SGHRS and CDR2 is YFSETQ. CDR3 sequence reads: CASSLSSGKVGELFF. The CDR3 region has the DNA TGCGCCAGCAGCTTGAGTAGCGGGAAGGTCGGGGAGCTGTTTTTT. The entire variable domain, with the rest obtained from reference TRBV5-1 and TRBJ2-2, is as follows: KAGVTQTPRYLIKTRGQQVTLSCSPISGHRSVSWYQQTPGQGLQFLFEYFSETQRNKGNFPGRFSGRQFSNSRSEMNVSTLELGDSALYLCASSLSSGKVGELFFGEGSRLTVL.

The chain combines TRBV5-8 with TRBJ2-5, with 8 bases matching TRBD1. From germline, CDR1 is SGHTS and CDR2 YDEGEE. Trimming cost V 4 bases and J 1 base; bases outside gene matches: 9. This CDR3 is 16 amino acids long. In DNA form, the CDR3 reads TGTGCCAGCAGCCCGGGCTCCGGGACAGGCCAAGAGACCCAGTACTTC. Its translation: CASSPGSGTGQETQYF. Variable domain in full (rest from reference TRBV5-8 and TRBJ2-5): EAGVTQSPTHLIKTRGQQATLRCSPISGHTSVYWYQQALGLGLQFLLWYDEGEERNRGNFPPRFSGRQFPNYSSELNVNALELEDSALYLCASSPGSGTGQETQYFGPGTRLLVL.

This clone was seen once. This chain joins TRBV2 and TRBJ2-7, with D perhaps TRBD1 or TRBD2 (5 bases each). The V end lost 5 bases, the J end lost 4 bases, and 18 bases lay between the germline ends. The CDR3 is made up of 15 amino acids. The germline gives CDR1 SNHLY, CDR2 FYNNEI. CDR3 nucleotide sequence: TGTGCCAGCAGTTCATCTCTCGGGGCACCTTACGAGCAGTACTTC. This sequence encodes CASSSSLGAPYEQYF. Full variable domain (missing parts from reference TRBV2 and TRBJ2-7): EPEVTQTPSHQVTQMGQEVILRCVPISNHLYFYWYRQILGQKVEFLVSFYNNEISEKSEIFDDQFSVERPDGSNFTLKIRSTKLEDSAMYFCASSSSLGAPYEQYFGPGTRLTVT.

The chain employs TRBV6-1 and TRBJ1-2; 7 bases line up with TRBD1. The J segment lost 4 bases and the V segment lost 3 bases, leaving 11 bases of the junction unmatched. This CDR3 is 16 amino acids long. Germline-derived CDR1 and CDR2 are MNHNS and SASEGT. CDR3 sequence reads: CASSDLDRQQTYGYTF. In DNA form, the CDR3 reads TGTGCCAGCAGTGATCTGGACAGGCAACAAACCTATGGCTACACCTTC.

This clone was seen more than once but under ten times. A much larger clone differs by one base, so this may be a read error. The same CDR3 is also encoded by other DNA sequences in this sample. The CDR3 DNA sequence: TGTGCCAGCAGTCCTGACAGCTATGGCTACACCTTC. It specifies CASSPDSYGYTF. The genes are TRBV6-5 and TRBJ1-2, with TRBD1 as a possible D gene (5 bases). V gave up 5 bases and J gave up 4 bases, with 8 bases separating them. The CDR3 sequence is 12 residues long. Germline V CDR1 and CDR2: MNHEY, SVGAGI.

The chain joins TRBV15 to TRBJ2-7; TRBD2 might be the D (5 bases). The CDR3 is 16 amino acids. Germline assignment: CDR1 LNHNV and CDR2 YYDKDF (reference sequence). Trimming pared 0 bases from V and 3 bases from J, leaving 15 bases between. The CDR3 sequence: CATSRERVLANYEQYF. In DNA form, the CDR3 reads TGTGCCACCAGCAGAGAGAGAGTTCTAGCCAACTACGAGCAGTACTTC.

The genes are TRBV10-1 and TRBJ2-1; TRBD1 might be the D (6 bases). The V end lost 3 bases, the J end lost 6 bases, and 9 bases lay between the germline ends. The CDR3 sequence is 13 residues long. CDR1 WNHNN and CDR2 SYGVQD come from the germline V gene (reference sequence). CDR3 sequence reads: CASSDLQGNEQFF. The CDR3 DNA reads TGCGCCAGCAGTGATTTACAGGGCAATGAGCAGTTCTTC.

The J gene is TRBJ2-3, the V gene TRBV29-1; 14 bases agree with TRBD2. The CDR3 length is 17 residues. Germline V lookup: CDR1 SQVTM, CDR2 ANQGSEA. Germline trimming cut 4 bases from V and 0 bases from J; bases unmatched to any gene: 6. The CDR3: CSVVGLAGGSSTDTQYF. CDR3 sequence (DNA): TGCAGCGTTGTAGGACTAGCGGGGGGATCTAGCACAGATACGCAGTATTTT.

This chain links TRBV10-3 with TRBJ1-2, with 9 bases identical to TRBD1. V lost 8 bases, J lost 6 bases, and 10 bases stayed unmatched. The CDR3 length is 14 residues. Germline assignment: CDR1 ENHRY and CDR2 SYGVKD. The CDR3 nucleotides are TGTGCCATCTCGATGGCGGGACAGGGCGATGGCTACACCTTC. Encoded protein: CAISMAGQGDGYTF.